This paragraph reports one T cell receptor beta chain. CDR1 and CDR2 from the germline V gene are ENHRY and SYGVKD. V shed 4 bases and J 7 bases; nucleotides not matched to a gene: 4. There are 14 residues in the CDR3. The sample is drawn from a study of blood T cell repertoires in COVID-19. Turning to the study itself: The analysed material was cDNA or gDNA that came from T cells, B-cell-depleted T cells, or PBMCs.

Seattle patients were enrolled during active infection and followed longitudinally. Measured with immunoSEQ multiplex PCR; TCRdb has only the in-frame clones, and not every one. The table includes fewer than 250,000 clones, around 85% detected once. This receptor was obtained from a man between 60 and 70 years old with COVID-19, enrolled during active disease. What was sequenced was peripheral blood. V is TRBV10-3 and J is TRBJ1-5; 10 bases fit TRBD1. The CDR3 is CAISGGTGEQPQHF. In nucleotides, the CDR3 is TGTGCCATCAGTGGGGGGACAGGGGAACAGCCCCAGCATTTT.